This TCR beta chain was sequenced in a study of T-cell reconstitution after alpha-beta-depleted transplantation in children. Study results and limitations: Certain patients had high TCRbeta diversity at day 60, and it came from recipient T cells and thymic progenitors that survived. T-cell numbers and diversity, one year after transplant, stemmed largely from T cells that were newly produced. Two months or so post-transplant, alpha-beta T cells reportedly derived from several hundred expanded graft clones.

A TCRbeta library incorporating unique molecular identifiers was prepared. TCRdb called the PCR reads again in MiXCR, with one record for every CDR3 protein. Found here are 580,000 or so distinct CDR3 sequences, more than 20% of them singletons; the top ten hold less than 15%. Germline values: CDR1 SGHTA, CDR2 FQGNSA. V dropped 1 base and J dropped 3 bases, with 15 bases sitting between them. The CDR3 covers 16 residues. Concerning this clonotype itself: Its antigen remains unidentified.

The sequences come from PBMCs, mostly from graft donor cells, collected 360 days after TCRalphabeta/CD19-depleted stem cell transplant. This sequence originates from a boy younger than two who had a stem cell transplant for acute myeloid leukemia, so the T cells may come from the graft donor. The genes are TRBV7-2 and TRBJ1-1, with D possibly matching TRBD1 (6 bases). The CDR3 DNA sequence: TGTGCCAGCAGCTTAGTAGGGGGGATTCTGTACACTGAAGCTTTCTTT. This codes for CASSLVGGILYTEAFF.